The present entry profiles one T cell receptor (beta chain) with its context. The target antigen is unknown. This CDR3 has 13 amino acids. The V end was cut by 2 bases, the J end by 3 bases, with 7 bases between. The germline V gene encodes CDR1 SGHTA and CDR2 FQGTGA. The data belong to a study of OX40 agonist ivuxolimab in advanced cancers. Profiling relied on immunoSEQ multiplex PCR, and the TCRdb table lists in-frame clones only, not all of them. Among approximately 79,000 clones listed, about 88% were seen once. General study results and limits: Some of the nonresponding patients also showed low levels of normalized T-cell clonal expansion. Among T cells, CD8+ cells averaged more expanded clones than CD4+ cells.

The TCR comes from an adult with an advanced solid tumor such as melanoma, head and neck, liver or kidney cancer. This chain uses TRBV7-3 with TRBJ2-5; D unresolved. This sample comprised CD4+ or CD8+ T cells sorted from blood, obtained in a trial of the OX40 agonist ivuxolimab. Here the CDR3 DNA reads TGTGCCAGCAGCTTATGGCAAAAAGAGACCCAGTACTTC. Protein: CASSLWQKETQYF.